The rows below give T cell receptor beta chains drawn from one sample of a study of post-analysis software for immune sequencing data. TCRdb called the PCR reads again in MiXCR, with one record for every CDR3 protein. The table shows 450,000 or so distinct CDR3 sequences, with roughly 46% occurring only once. Sequenced material: blood. These receptors all stem from a girl aged 10 to 17 with multiple sclerosis. The CDR3 runs from the conserved cysteine through the conserved F or W. The D gene is left open where the match is weak. The listing skips clone size in some rows; elsewhere it reads once, few, many or a size class.

CDR3nt | CDR3aa | j_gene | len | d_gene | abundance | v_gene
TGTGCCACCAGCAGAGATAGACAGGGAGGAGAGACCCAGTACTTC | CATSRDRQGGETQYF | TRBJ2-5 | 15 | . | . | TRBV15
TGTGCCAGCAGCTGGAGACAGGGGTCTTTTGAAAAACTGTTTTTT | CASSWRQGSFEKLFF | TRBJ1-4 | 15 | TRBD1 | . | TRBV13
TGTGCCAGCAGCTCACTAGGTCTGTTCTACAATGAGCAGTTCTTC | CASSSLGLFYNEQFF | TRBJ2-1 | 15 | . | . | TRBV27
TGCAGTGCTAGCTCTGGCGGGGGGTACGAGCAGTACTTC | CSASSGGGYEQYF | TRBJ2-7 | 13 | TRBD2 | . | TRBV20-1
TGTGCCAGCAGCGGGACAGGGGGCGATGAGACCCAGTACTTC | CASSGTGGDETQYF | TRBJ2-5 | 14 | TRBD1 | . | TRBV13
TGCGCCAGCAGCCCCCCACCCGGGGCCCAGTACTTC | CASSPPPGAQYF | TRBJ2-5 | 12 | . | . | TRBV5-1
TGCGCCAGCAGCTTACTAGCGGACTACAATGAGCAGTTCTTC | CASSLLADYNEQFF | TRBJ2-1 | 14 | TRBD2 | . | TRBV5-1
TGCAGTGCTAGCTTAGCGGGAGATGAGCAGTTCTTC | CSASLAGDEQFF | TRBJ2-1 | 12 | TRBD2 | . | TRBV20-1
TGCAGCGTTGAATCCGGGGGCGAAGAGACCCAGTACTTC | CSVESGGEETQYF | TRBJ2-5 | 13 | . | . | TRBV29-1
TGCGCCAGCAGCCAAAAGACAGGGGCGAACACTGAAGCTTTCTTT | CASSQKTGANTEAFF | TRBJ1-1 | 15 | TRBD1 | . | TRBV4-3
TGTGCCAGCAGTATGGGACAGGGATTGGGAGAGACCCAGTACTTC | CASSMGQGLGETQYF | TRBJ2-5 | 15 | TRBD1 | . | TRBV28
TGTGCCAGCAGTTTCGGAGCGGGAGCATTCAATGAGCAGTTCTTC | CASSFGAGAFNEQFF | TRBJ2-1 | 15 | TRBD2 | few | TRBV12-3/TRBV12-4
TGTGCCAGCAGTGTAGAGGGACCTTGGAACGAGCAGTACTTC | CASSVEGPWNEQYF | TRBJ2-7 | 14 | . | . | TRBV2
TGTGCCAGCAGCTTAGATCGCGGGGGTGAAAAACTGTTTTTT | CASSLDRGGEKLFF | TRBJ1-4 | 14 | . | . | TRBV11-2
TGTGCCACCAGCAGAGATCAGCCAGGGGGGCACTATGGCTACACCTTC | CATSRDQPGGHYGYTF | TRBJ1-2 | 16 | TRBD1 | . | TRBV15
TGTGCTAGTGGGACGGACGGCAACTATGGCTACACCTTC | CASGTDGNYGYTF | TRBJ1-2 | 13 | . | . | TRBV12-5
TGTGCCAGCAGTGAGTTCCAGGGCGGCTACCAAGAGACCCAGTACTTC | CASSEFQGGYQETQYF | TRBJ2-5 | 16 | . | few | TRBV25-1
TGTGCCAGCAGCAAAAGGTGCAGGGGGAACACCGGGGAGCTGTTTTTT | CASSKRCRGNTGELFF | TRBJ2-2 | 16 | . | few | TRBV21-1
TGTGCCAGCAGTACAGCAGGGGATGAGCAGTTCTTC | CASSTAGDEQFF | TRBJ2-1 | 12 | . | few | TRBV27
TGCGCCAGCAGCCAAGAAGTAGAAAATGAGCAGTTCTTC | CASSQEVENEQFF | TRBJ2-1 | 13 | . | . | TRBV4-1